Below, 21 T cell receptor beta chains from the same sample are listed, as sequenced in a study of a mutant IDH1 vaccine in newly diagnosed glioma. What these receptors recognize is not known. The time point is: week 5, during vaccination. Each dose delivered 300 ug of mutant IDH1 20-mer peptide subcutaneously with imiquimod. Data came from immunoSEQ multiplex PCR; TCRdb stores just in-frame clones and leaves some out. Of some 48,000 clones in the sample, roughly 78% were seen once. The sequencing here drew on PBMCs, taken from a glioma patient whose treatment included an IDH1 peptide vaccine. The receptors were sampled from a middle-aged woman with glioma.

The V and J genes are TRBV7-9 and TRBJ2-1; 8 bases map to TRBD1. The CDR3 runs to 14 residues. J lost 6 bases, V lost 5 bases, and 6 bases had no gene match. The germline V gene has CDR1 SEHNR and CDR2 FQNEAQ (reference sequence). The CDR3 nucleotides are TGTGCCAGCAGCCCGGACAGGGTCCTCAATGAGCAGTTCTTC. This sequence encodes CASSPDRVLNEQFF.

The chain combines TRBV19 with TRBJ1-5, with D hard to call. The CDR3 is made up of 14 amino acids. Trimming pared 6 bases from V and 0 bases from J, leaving 9 bases between. From germline, CDR1 is LNHDA and CDR2 SQIVND (reference sequence). CDR3 DNA: TGTGCCAGTAGAGCGTTGCCTAGCAATCAGCCCCAGCATTTT. Amino acids: CASRALPSNQPQHF.

The chain links TRBV27 to TRBJ2-3; D is unresolved. The CDR3 consists of 15 residues. CDR1 and CDR2 from the germline V gene are MNHEY and SMNVEV (reference sequence). Trimming removed 6 bases from V and 5 bases from J, with 18 bases in between. The CDR3 loop is CASSPGLGREDTQYF. In DNA, the CDR3 is TGTGCCAGCAGCCCCGGTCTAGGCCGAGAAGATACGCAGTATTTT.

This clone showed up just a few times. V usage is TRBV7-9 and J usage is TRBJ1-1; weak D call: TRBD1 (6 bases). The CDR3 is 14 amino acids. The V and J ends lost 6 bases and 4 bases respectively, with 15 bases between them. Per the germline V gene, CDR1 is SEHNR and CDR2 is FQNEAQ (reference sequence). The CDR3 DNA follows: TGTGCCAGCAGACGACAGGTTGATCCCACTGAAGCTTTCTTT. This codes for CASRRQVDPTEAFF. The full variable domain, its missing parts supplied by reference TRBV7-9 and TRBJ1-1, is DTGVSQNPRHKITKRGQNVTFRCDPISEHNRLYWYRQTLGQGPEFLTYFQNEAQLEKSRLLSDRFSAERPKGSFSTLEIQRTEQGDSAMYLCASRRQVDPTEAFFGQGTRLTVV.

The gene calls are TRBV29-1 and TRBJ2-5; D call uncertain. Germline V gene data show CDR1 as SQVTM and CDR2 as ANQGSEA. The CDR3 covers 12 residues. Trimming pared 3 bases from V and 1 base from J, leaving 6 bases between. The CDR3 loop is CSVDRVQETQYF. The CDR3 DNA sequence: TGCAGCGTTGACAGAGTCCAAGAGACCCAGTACTTC.

The rearrangement links TRBV6-6 to TRBJ1-2; D not certain. This CDR3 has 11 amino acids. V was clipped by 8 bases and J by 5 bases, with 9 bases between them. The V gene's germline CDR1 is MNHNY and CDR2 SVGAGI (reference sequence). The chain's CDR3 is CASGGKYGYTF. The CDR3 DNA is TGTGCCAGCGGTGGGAAGTATGGCTACACCTTC.

The rearrangement uses TRBV27 and TRBJ1-2, with 8 bases lining up with TRBD1. Trimming took 6 bases from V and 7 from J; bases not matched to a gene: 7. The CDR3 extends over 13 amino acids. The germline V gene has CDR1 MNHEY and CDR2 SMNVEV (reference sequence). For the CDR3, the DNA is TGTGCCAGCAGCGTAGACAGGGGAGCTGGCTACACCTTC. As protein: CASSVDRGAGYTF.

The J gene is TRBJ1-2, the V gene TRBV11-2; D is uncertain. V lost 3 bases, J lost 4 bases, and 15 bases lay in between. The CDR3 extends over 15 amino acids. Germline CDR1 SGHAT, CDR2 FQNNGV. CDR3 nucleotides: TGTGCCAGCAGCTTTAGTGCCCTAAGGACCTATGGCTACACCTTC. As protein: CASSFSALRTYGYTF.

The gene calls are TRBV27 and TRBJ2-3; D gene unclear. This CDR3 comprises 12 residues. CDR1 is MNHEY, CDR2 SMNVEV, per germline (reference sequence). Trimming removed 8 bases at V and 2 bases at J, with 8 bases between. CDR3 protein: CASQDLTDTQYF. For the CDR3, the DNA is TGTGCCAGCCAGGACCTCACAGATACGCAGTATTTT.

This chain links TRBV15 with TRBJ2-2, with 8 nucleotides matching TRBD2. Germline CDR1 is LNHNV and CDR2 is YYDKDF (reference sequence). J lost 2 bases, V lost 2 bases, and 10 bases had no gene match. This CDR3 is 18 amino acids long. Here the CDR3 DNA reads TGTGCCACCAGCAGAACACTAGCGGACCGGGGCAACACCGGGGAGCTGTTTTTT. Translation gives CATSRTLADRGNTGELFF.

The chain uses TRBV19 and TRBJ2-1; D is perhaps TRBD1 (6 bases). The V and J ends lost 2 bases and 10 bases respectively, with 15 bases between them. There are 14 residues in the CDR3. The germline V gene has CDR1 LNHDA and CDR2 SQIVND (reference sequence). CDR3 bases: TGTGCCAGTAGTATACAGGGGACGGCGGGCGAGCAGTTCTTC. Translated, it gives CASSIQGTAGEQFF.

This clone was found a few times. The rearrangement joins TRBV7-9 to TRBJ1-1; D is unclear. The V gene's germline CDR1 is SEHNR and CDR2 FQNEAQ (reference sequence). CDR3 length equals 13 residues. V was cut by 4 bases and J by 1 base, with 7 bases left in between. For the CDR3, the DNA is TGTGCCAGCAGCTCGCAGGCGAACACTGAAGCTTTCTTT. Translating gives CASSSQANTEAFF.

CDR3 DNA: TGCGCCAGCAGCCTTGGGGGGGGGCCCGGATACCAAGAGACCCAGTACTTC. Its protein product is CASSLGGGPGYQETQYF. This chain connects TRBV5-1 to TRBJ2-5; D possibly corresponds to TRBD2 (7 bases). The CDR3 totals 17 residues. Germline loops: CDR1 SGHRS, CDR2 YFSETQ. Between the trimmed V and J ends, which lost 4 bases and 0 bases, there was a span of 19 bases.

The J gene is TRBJ2-7, the V gene TRBV18; 9 bases fit TRBD2. J lost 1 base, V lost 3 bases, and 10 bases had no gene match. The CDR3 is 17 residues long. Per germline, CDR1 KGHSH and CDR2 LQKENI. In nucleotides, the CDR3 is TGTGCCAGCTCACCGATTCCACCGAGCGGGGGGTCCTACGAGCAGTACTTC. Amino acids: CASSPIPPSGGSYEQYF.

A single count supports this clone. The chain couples TRBV14 to TRBJ1-2; D is uncertain. V lost 0 bases to trimming and J lost 6 bases, with 8 bases between them. CDR1 SGHDN and CDR2 FVKESK come from the germline V gene. This CDR3 spans 13 amino acids. CDR3 region: CASSQDPYDGYTF. CDR3 bases: TGTGCCAGCAGCCAAGATCCCTATGATGGCTACACCTTC.

The V and J genes are TRBV6-1 and TRBJ1-4, with unresolved D. The ends were cut back, 6 bases at V and 7 bases at J, with 12 bases in the middle. CDR3 length: 13 residues. Germline V gene data show CDR1 as MNHNS and CDR2 as SASEGT. The CDR3, as DNA: TGTGCCAGCAGAGAGACGAACTTTGAAAAACTGTTTTTT. Protein: CASRETNFEKLFF.

V gene TRBV6-5 combines with J gene TRBJ2-7; 12 bases map to TRBD2. The CDR3 covers 15 residues. After removal of 5 bases from V and 0 bases from J, the junction contained 2 bases not matched to a gene. The germline CDR1 and CDR2 sequences are MNHEY and SVGAGI. The CDR3 DNA reads TGTGCCAGCAGTCCTAGCGGGGGGGTCTCCTACGAGCAGTACTTC. It is translated as CASSPSGGVSYEQYF.

This clone was counted once. The chain recombines TRBV6-5 with TRBJ2-5; possibly TRBD2 for D (5 bases). CDR3 length: 11 residues. Trimming took 5 bases from V and 5 from J, leaving 6 bases between them. From germline, CDR1 is MNHEY and CDR2 SVGAGI. CDR3 coding DNA: TGTGCCAGCAGTCCGGGGGAGACCCAGTACTTC. Translation: CASSPGETQYF.

There are a few counts of this clone. The chain carries TRBV19 and TRBJ2-3; D gene ambiguous. V was pared by 10 bases and J by 2 bases, with 13 bases between. The CDR3 extends over 13 amino acids. Germline CDR1 and CDR2: LNHDA and SQIVND (reference sequence). The CDR3 nucleotides are TGTGCCACCAGAGACTCGCCCACAGATACGCAGTATTTT. Protein sequence: CATRDSPTDTQYF.

The CDR3 reads CASSQTIDRGAEAFF. The DNA of the CDR3 is TGTGCCAGCTCACAAACGATAGACAGGGGCGCTGAAGCTTTCTTT. V usage is TRBV18 and J usage is TRBJ1-1; 8 nucleotides align to TRBD1. Germline CDR1 and CDR2: KGHSH and LQKENI. V shed 4 bases, J shed 6 bases, and the junction held 10 bases outside the gene matches. The CDR3 consists of 15 residues.

This chain uses TRBV25-1 with TRBJ1-1, with D unresolved. Trimming removed 2 bases at V and 4 bases at J, with 11 bases between. Germline lookup yields CDR1 MGHDK and CDR2 SYGVNS. The CDR3 spans 14 residues. The DNA for the CDR3 is TGTGCCAGCAGTGAACGCGGCGAACCCACTGAAGCTTTCTTT. This translates into CASSERGEPTEAFF. The full variable domain, in which reference TRBV25-1 and TRBJ1-1 provide the parts outside the CDR3, is EADIYQTPRYLVIGTGKKITLECSQTMGHDKMYWYQQDPGMELHLIHYSYGVNSTEKGDLSSESTVSRIRTEHFPLTLESARPSHTSQYLCASSERGEPTEAFFGQGTRLTVV.